These 28 T cell receptor beta chains were all obtained from the same sample, sequenced in a study of Tregs in tolerant kidney transplant recipients. The method was immunoSEQ multiplex PCR; TCRdb's version includes in-frame clones alone and lacks a portion of them. The sample has under 55,000 clones; the top ten hold about 0.83%. This specimen was CD4+ T cells from blood, taken before the transplant. These receptors all come from a human donor who received a combined kidney and bone marrow transplant.

A word on this clone: The missing CDR3 end, 3 residues past where the read stops, is filled in from the germline J gene. This chain links TRBV7-7 with TRBJ2-5; 11 positions agree with TRBD2. With 1 base clipped from V and 5 bases from J, the junction kept 6 bases outside the gene matches. The CDR3 runs 16 residues. CDR1 is SSHAT, CDR2 FNYEAQ, per germline (reference sequence). The CDR3 sequence is CASSLVAGGLAETQYF. The sequenced CDR3 bases are TGTGCCAGCAGCTTAGTAGCGGGGGGGCTAGCTGAGACC.

For this clone: The CDR3 end lies 3 residues beyond the end of the read and is filled in from the germline J gene. The chain uses TRBV5-1 and TRBJ2-6, with D maybe TRBD1 (6 bases). Germline loops: CDR1 SGHRS, CDR2 YFSETQ. The length of the CDR3 is 16 residues. The V gene lost 4 bases and the J gene lost 0 bases, with 11 bases spanning the gap. The CDR3 loop is CASSVTGSSGANVLTF. CDR3 DNA (partial): TGCGCCAGCAGCGTAACAGGGTCCTCTGGGGCCAACGTC.

CDR3 residues: CASSNSGQGAGTQYF. The covered CDR3 bases are TGTGCCAGCAGCAACTCGGGACAGGGCGCAGGTACG. V is TRBV5-4 and J is TRBJ2-3, with 9 bases matching TRBD1. From the germline J gene comes the end of the CDR3, since the read stops 3 residues before it. J lost 8 bases, V lost 4 bases, and 11 bases had no gene match. Germline CDR1 reads SGHNT; CDR2 reads YYREEE (reference sequence). This CDR3 spans 15 amino acids.

With regard to this clone: The CDR3 goes on 3 residues after the read ends, and that part is filled in from the germline J gene. The chain joins TRBV6-1 to TRBJ2-1; 10 bases fit TRBD2. In germline, CDR1 is MNHNS, CDR2 SASEGT. Trimming removed 3 bases from V and 7 bases from J; junction bases left unmatched: 6. The CDR3 sequence is 15 residues long. The CDR3 loop is CASSDERGGLNEQFF. Incomplete CDR3 DNA: TGTGCCAGCAGTGACGAGCGGGGGGGCCTTAATGAG.

A note on this clone: The CDR3 is cut off 3 residues early in the read; its end comes from the germline J gene. The rearrangement links TRBV6-2 or TRBV6-3 to TRBJ2-5; a possible D gene is TRBD2 (6 bases). V was clipped by 5 bases and J by 3 bases, with 10 bases between them. In germline, CDR1 is MNHEY, CDR2 SVGEGT. This CDR3 spans 13 amino acids. CDR3 DNA (partial): TGTGCCAGCAGTCTGCGGGGAAAAGAGACC. It encodes CASSLRGKET. The full CDR3 protein is CASSLRGKETQYF.

About this clone itself: The CDR3 is cut off 3 residues early in the read; its end comes from the germline J gene. The genes are TRBV20-1 and TRBJ2-3; maybe TRBD2 (5 bases). This CDR3 has 15 amino acids. Germline values: CDR1 DFQATT, CDR2 SNEGSKA (reference sequence). V shed 2 bases and J shed 4 bases, with 16 bases lying between them. The sequenced part of the CDR3 DNA is TGCAGTGCTAGACTAAGCGGAGCTTATCCAGATACG. Its translation is CSARLSGAYPDT. The full CDR3 reads CSARLSGAYPDTQYF.

About this clone: The read halts 3 residues ahead of the CDR3 end, with the missing end drawn from the germline J gene. The chain combines TRBV6-1 with TRBJ2-3; D possibly corresponds to TRBD1 (5 bases). Trimming pared 4 bases from V and 3 bases from J, leaving 14 bases between. Germline values: CDR1 MNHNS, CDR2 SASEGT. The CDR3 has 15 amino acids. The covered CDR3 bases are TGTGCCAGCAGTGTGCAGGGAATGGTGACAGATACG. Its translation: CASSVQGMVTDT. The whole CDR3 protein reads CASSVQGMVTDTQYF.

As to this clone: The read finishes 3 residues shy of the CDR3 end, and the germline J gene is used to complete it. The V and J genes are TRBV7-9 and TRBJ2-2; D not certain. The CDR3 spans 14 residues. Germline V CDR1 and CDR2: SEHNR, FQNEAQ (reference sequence). V lost 7 bases, J lost 2 bases, and 11 bases lay in between. CDR3 bases read: TGTGCCAGCAAGCCGAACAGCAACACCGGGGAG. Translation: CASKPNSNTGE. The full CDR3 sequence reads CASKPNSNTGELFF. The complete variable domain, with remaining parts taken from reference TRBV7-9 and TRBJ2-2, reads DTGVSQNPRHKITKRGQNVTFRCDPISEHNRLYWYRQTLGQGPEFLTYFQNEAQLEKSRLLSDRFSAERPKGSFSTLEIQRTEQGDSAMYLCASKPNSNTGELFFGEGSRLTVL.

About this clone: The CDR3 end falls 3 residues outside the read, so it is completed with the germline J gene. The chain couples TRBV16 to TRBJ2-4; D is uncertain. The CDR3 loop spans 15 amino acids. In germline, CDR1 is KGHSY, CDR2 FQNENV. The V end lost 4 bases, the J end lost 0 bases, and 10 bases lay between the germline ends. The CDR3 bases that were read are TGTGCCAGCAGCCGAATCAGACTAGCCAAAAACATT. It translates to CASSRIRLAKNI. The whole CDR3 sequence is CASSRIRLAKNIQYF.

Comment on this clone: The CDR3 goes on 3 residues after the read ends, and that part is filled in from the germline J gene. The gene calls are TRBV20-1 and TRBJ2-7; D ambiguous. This CDR3 contains 15 residues. The germline V and J ends were trimmed by 6 bases and 0 bases, with 18 bases remaining between them. Germline-derived CDR1 and CDR2 are DFQATT and SNEGSKA (reference sequence). The covered CDR3 bases are TGCAGTGCCACAGAACCCTGCAGGAACTCCTACGAG. As protein: CSATEPCRNSYE. The whole CDR3 protein reads CSATEPCRNSYEQYF.

A remark on this clone: From the germline J gene comes the end of the CDR3, since the read stops 3 residues before it. The V gene is TRBV7-2, the J gene TRBJ1-1; D might be TRBD1 (5 bases). V lost 2 bases to trimming and J lost 2 bases, with 9 bases between them. This CDR3 region has 14 residues. Per the germline V gene, CDR1 is SGHTA and CDR2 is FQGNSA. The sequenced part of the CDR3 DNA is TGTGCCAGCAGCTTACGGCAGGGAAACACTGAA. It translates to CASSLRQGNTE. The full CDR3 is CASSLRQGNTEAFF. The full variable domain, completed using reference TRBV7-2 and TRBJ1-1, is GAGVSQSPSNKVTEKGKDVELRCDPISGHTALYWYRQSLGQGLEFLIYFQGNSAPDKSGLPSDRFSAERTGGSVSTLTIQRTQQEDSAVYLCASSLRQGNTEAFFGQGTRLTVV.

On this clone itself: The read is 3 residues too short to cover the CDR3 end, so that end is filled in from the germline J gene. This sequence joins TRBV7-8 and TRBJ1-6; D is undetermined. Per the germline V gene, CDR1 is SGHVS and CDR2 is FQNEAQ. The CDR3 has 17 amino acids. Trimming removed 1 base from V and 4 bases from J, with 14 bases in between. CDR3 amino acids: CASSLVGGPKYNSPLHF. The sequenced part of the CDR3 DNA is TGTGCCAGCAGCTTAGTTGGCGGCCCAAAGTATAATTCACCC. Combining the CDR3 with reference TRBV7-8 and TRBJ1-6 gives the whole variable domain GAGVSQSPRYKVAKRGQDVALRCDPISGHVSLFWYQQALGQGPEFLTYFQNEAQLDKSGLPSDRFFAERPEGSVSTLKIQRTQQEDSAVYLCASSLVGGPKYNSPLHFGNGTRLTVT.

In regard to this clone: The read comes to an end 3 residues before the CDR3 does, leaving the germline J gene to fill in the end. The rearrangement links TRBV6-2 or TRBV6-3 to TRBJ2-1, with 9 bases identical to TRBD2. Germline V gene data show CDR1 as MNHEY and CDR2 as SVGEGT. This CDR3 has 15 amino acids. V dropped 1 base and J dropped 7; count of bases not matched to a gene: 5. The DNA read from the CDR3 is TGTGCCAGCAGTTACTGGGGCGGGAGGGGGAATGAG. Its translation is CASSYWGGRGNE. The entire CDR3 reads CASSYWGGRGNEQFF.

With respect to this clone: The read finishes 3 residues shy of the CDR3 end, and the germline J gene is used to complete it. This rearrangement joins TRBV15 to TRBJ2-5; 11 nucleotides match TRBD2. The CDR3 totals 16 residues. Germline V lookup: CDR1 LNHNV, CDR2 YYDKDF (reference sequence). The V gene end was trimmed by 4 bases and the J gene end by 5 bases; junction bases not matched to a gene: 9. The CDR3 DNA, read in part, is TGTGCCACCAGCACGCAGACTAGCGGGGCGGCGGAGACC. Translation: CATSTQTSGAAET. The CDR3 in its entirety is CATSTQTSGAAETQYF. Variable domain in full (rest from reference TRBV15 and TRBJ2-5): DAMVIQNPRYQVTQFGKPVTLSCSQTLNHNVMYWYQQKSSQAPKLLFHYYDKDFNNEADTPDNFQSRRPNTSFCFLDIRSPGLGDTAMYLCATSTQTSGAAETQYFGPGTRLLVL.

As concerns this clone: Sequencing ends 3 residues short of the CDR3 end; the germline J gene provides the rest. V gene TRBV5-6 combines with J gene TRBJ1-1; possible D gene TRBD1, 5 bases. Germline V lookup: CDR1 SGHDT, CDR2 YYEEEE. The CDR3 totals 15 residues. The V end was cut by 0 bases, the J end by 0 bases, with 9 bases between. CDR3 in amino acids: CASSLGRGMNTEAFF. Incomplete CDR3 DNA: TGTGCCAGCAGCTTGGGAAGGGGCATGAACACTGAA.

Points on this clone: The read falls 3 residues short of the CDR3 end, and the missing part is taken from the germline J gene. The chain employs TRBV18 and TRBJ2-7; the match to TRBD1 covers 8 bases. Germline V gives CDR1 KGHSH, CDR2 LQKENI. This CDR3 is 15 amino acids long. Trimming cost V 1 base and J 5 bases; bases outside gene matches: 7. The CDR3 reads CASSPLGQGMHEQYF. The sequenced CDR3 bases are TGTGCCAGCTCACCACTAGGACAGGGTATGCACGAG.

Remarks on this clone: The read ends 3 residues early relative to the CDR3; the germline J gene fills the gap. V and J are TRBV12-3 or TRBV12-4 and TRBJ2-6; 9 bases are a match to TRBD1. J lost 2 bases, V lost 5 bases, and 10 bases had no gene match. The CDR3 covers 18 residues. The CDR3 bases that were read are TGTGCCAGCAGTCCCGGGACAGGGAGGTCCCCTGGGGCCAACGTC. Protein product: CASSPGTGRSPGANV. Given in full, the CDR3 is CASSPGTGRSPGANVLTF.

As regards this clone: Coverage ceases 3 residues before the CDR3 finishes, and the germline J gene fills in the end. The V and J genes are TRBV11-3 and TRBJ2-3, with unresolved D. From germline, CDR1 is SGHNT and CDR2 YENEEA. This CDR3 is 14 amino acids long. The V and J ends lost 5 bases and 1 base respectively, with 10 bases between them. The covered CDR3 bases are TGTGCCAGCAGCCCTGCAAGGGGCACAGATACG. As protein: CASSPARGTDT. The CDR3 as a whole reads CASSPARGTDTQYF.

Of note for this clone: The read halts 3 residues ahead of the CDR3 end, with the missing end drawn from the germline J gene. The rearrangement uses TRBV30 and TRBJ2-1, with D perhaps matching TRBD2 (6 bases). Trimming pared 5 bases from V and 3 bases from J, leaving 11 bases between. The CDR3 has 13 amino acids. Germline CDR1 GTSNPN, CDR2 SVGIG (reference sequence). CDR3 sequence reads: CAWVAALYNEQFF. CDR3 DNA, as far as it was read: TGTGCCTGGGTAGCGGCACTCTACAATGAG.

The covered CDR3 bases are TGTGCCTGGAGTGGACCCTTAGCGGTCGGCACAGATACG. Translation gives CAWSGPLAVGTDT. The CDR3 in its entirety is CAWSGPLAVGTDTQYF. The rearrangement joins TRBV30 to TRBJ2-3; D is possibly TRBD2 (6 bases). With the read ending 3 residues before the CDR3 end, the germline J gene is used to fill in that end. V lost 1 base, J lost 1 base, and 15 bases lay in between. The CDR3 runs 16 residues. Germline V gene data show CDR1 as GTSNPN and CDR2 as SVGIG (reference sequence). The full variable domain, in which reference TRBV30 and TRBJ2-3 provide the parts outside the CDR3, is SQTIHQWPATLVQPVGSPLSLECTVEGTSNPNLYWYRQAAGRGLQLLFYSVGIGQISSEVPQNLSASRPQDRQFILSSKKLLLSDSGFYLCAWSGPLAVGTDTQYFGPGTRLTVL.

In the case of this clone: The read halts 3 residues ahead of the CDR3 end, with the missing end drawn from the germline J gene. The V and J genes are TRBV7-9 and TRBJ1-6; 8 positions match TRBD1. The CDR3 spans 15 residues. V dropped 5 bases and J dropped 6; count of bases not matched to a gene: 6. Germline assignment: CDR1 SEHNR and CDR2 FQNEAQ (reference sequence). The CDR3 DNA, read in part, is TGTGCCAGCAGCCCCCGGACAGGGCCTAATTCACCC. This codes for CASSPRTGPNSP. The CDR3, in full, reads CASSPRTGPNSPLHF.

Concerning this clone itself: The read terminates 3 residues ahead of where the CDR3 ends, so the germline J gene completes it. This chain uses TRBV7-9 with TRBJ1-5; 7 nucleotides align to TRBD1. V lost 5 bases, J lost 4 bases, and 5 bases stayed unmatched. The CDR3 has 14 amino acids. Germline V lookup: CDR1 SEHNR, CDR2 FQNEAQ (reference sequence). The CDR3 spells CASSQGQLNQPQHF. The sequenced part of the CDR3 DNA is TGTGCCAGCAGCCAGGGACAGTTAAATCAGCCC.

CDR3 amino acids: CASRKGTGPYEQYF. CDR3 bases read: TGTGCCAGCAGAAAGGGGACAGGCCCCTACGAG. The V and J genes are TRBV2 and TRBJ2-7, with 8 bases lining up with TRBD1. The CDR3 end falls 3 residues outside the read, so it is completed with the germline J gene. The V segment lost 6 bases and the J segment 2 bases; nucleotides outside the gene matches: 6. Germline V CDR1 and CDR2: SNHLY, FYNNEI. The CDR3 contains 14 residues.

In regard to this clone: The sequence runs out 3 residues before the end of the CDR3; the remainder is reconstructed from the germline J gene. The gene calls are TRBV19 and TRBJ2-7; D is possibly TRBD1 (6 bases). Germline values: CDR1 LNHDA, CDR2 SQIVND (reference sequence). The CDR3 totals 14 residues. V lost 8 bases and J 2 bases, leaving 16 bases between the germline ends. This CDR3 is CASSKPGQTYEQYF. CDR3 bases read: TGTGCCAGTTCGAAGCCGGGACAAACCTACGAG.

With respect to this clone: The CDR3 extends 3 residues past the end of the read, so its final part is completed from the germline J gene. The V and J genes are TRBV19 and TRBJ2-1, with 8 bases lining up with TRBD2. Germline CDR1 is LNHDA and CDR2 is SQIVND (reference sequence). With 6 bases clipped from V and 4 bases from J, the junction kept 8 bases outside the gene matches. This CDR3 comprises 15 residues. CDR3: CASRGAGAMYNEQFF. The sequenced CDR3 bases are TGTGCCAGTAGGGGAGCGGGGGCGATGTACAATGAG.

As concerns this clone: With the read ending 3 residues before the CDR3 end, the germline J gene is used to fill in that end. V usage is TRBV13 and J usage is TRBJ2-7; 11 bases align to TRBD2. The ends lost 5 bases at V and 3 bases at J; junction bases unmatched: 9. The germline gives CDR1 PRHDT, CDR2 FYEKMQ (reference sequence). This CDR3 spans 16 amino acids. CDR3 residues: CASSARYSGRGYEQYF. CDR3 DNA (partial): TGTGCCAGCAGCGCCCGTTATAGCGGGAGGGGCTACGAG.

Concerning this clone: The sequenced fragment ends 3 residues before the CDR3 boundary, so the rest is inferred from the germline J gene. V is TRBV13 and J is TRBJ2-1, with 7 bases fitting TRBD1. This CDR3 has 15 residues. Germline CDR1 PRHDT, CDR2 FYEKMQ (reference sequence). Unmatched junction bases numbered 13, after V lost 5 bases and J lost 9 bases. This chain's CDR3 is CASSPRGRAVGEQFF. CDR3 DNA (partial): TGTGCCAGCAGCCCTAGGGGGCGGGCAGTTGGTGAG.

As regards this clone: The observed sequence ends 3 residues before the CDR3 terminus, with the missing tail filled in from the germline J gene. V is TRBV29-1 and J is TRBJ1-5; TRBD1 matches at 7 bases. J lost 2 bases, V lost 4 bases, and 5 bases had no gene match. The CDR3 contains 14 residues. Germline lookup yields CDR1 SQVTM and CDR2 ANQGSEA. The CDR3 spells CSVALGGGNQPQHF. Incomplete CDR3 DNA: TGCAGCGTTGCTCTAGGGGGCGGCAATCAGCCC.